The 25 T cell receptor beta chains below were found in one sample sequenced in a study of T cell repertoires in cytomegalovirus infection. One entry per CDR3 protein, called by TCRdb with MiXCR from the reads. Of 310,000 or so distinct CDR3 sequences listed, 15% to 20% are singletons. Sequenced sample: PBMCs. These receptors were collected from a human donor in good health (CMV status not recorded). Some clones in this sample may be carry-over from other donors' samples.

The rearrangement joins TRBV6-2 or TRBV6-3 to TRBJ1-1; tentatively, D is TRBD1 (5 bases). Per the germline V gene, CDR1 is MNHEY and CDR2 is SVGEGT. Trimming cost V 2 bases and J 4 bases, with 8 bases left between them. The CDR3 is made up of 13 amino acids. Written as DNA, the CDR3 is TGTGCCAGCAGTTACATAGGGGCCACTGAAGCTTTCTTT. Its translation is CASSYIGATEAFF.

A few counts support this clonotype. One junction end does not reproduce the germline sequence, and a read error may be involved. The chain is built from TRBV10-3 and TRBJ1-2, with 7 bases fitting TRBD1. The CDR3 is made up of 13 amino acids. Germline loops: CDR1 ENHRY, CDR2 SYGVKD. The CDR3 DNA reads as TGTGCCATCAGTGAGTCAAAACAGGGGATTGGATGCTTC. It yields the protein CAISESKQGIGCF.

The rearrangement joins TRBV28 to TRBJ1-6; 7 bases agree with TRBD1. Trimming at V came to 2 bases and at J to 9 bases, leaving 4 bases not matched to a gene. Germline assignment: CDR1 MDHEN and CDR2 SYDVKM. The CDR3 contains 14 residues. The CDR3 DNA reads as TGTGCCAGCAGTTTAAAGGGACAGATTTCACCCCTCCACTTT. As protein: CASSLKGQISPLHF.

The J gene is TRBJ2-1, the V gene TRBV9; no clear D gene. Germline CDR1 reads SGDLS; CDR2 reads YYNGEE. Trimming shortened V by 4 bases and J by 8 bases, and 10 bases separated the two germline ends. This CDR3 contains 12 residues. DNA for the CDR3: TGTGCCAGCAGCCCTGCTTGGGATGAGCAGTTCTTC. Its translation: CASSPAWDEQFF.

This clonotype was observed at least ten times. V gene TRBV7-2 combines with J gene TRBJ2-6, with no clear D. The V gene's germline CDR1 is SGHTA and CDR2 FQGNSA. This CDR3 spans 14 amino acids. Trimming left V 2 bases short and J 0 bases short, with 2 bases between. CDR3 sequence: CASSLSSGANVLTF. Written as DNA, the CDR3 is TGTGCCAGCAGCTTAAGCTCTGGGGCCAACGTCCTGACTTTC.

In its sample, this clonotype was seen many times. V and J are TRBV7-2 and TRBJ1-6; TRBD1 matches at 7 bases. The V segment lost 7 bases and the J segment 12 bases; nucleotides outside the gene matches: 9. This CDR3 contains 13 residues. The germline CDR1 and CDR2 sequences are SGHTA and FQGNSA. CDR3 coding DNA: TGTGCCAGCACCGGGACAGTATCGGGACCCCTCCACTTT. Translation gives CASTGTVSGPLHF.

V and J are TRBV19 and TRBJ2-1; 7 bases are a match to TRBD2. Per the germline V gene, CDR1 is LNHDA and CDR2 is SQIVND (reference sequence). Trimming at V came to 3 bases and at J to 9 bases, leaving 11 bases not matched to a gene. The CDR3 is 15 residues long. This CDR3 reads CASSITPSGFSEQFF. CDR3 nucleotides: TGTGCCAGTAGTATCACTCCTAGCGGTTTTAGTGAGCAGTTCTTC.

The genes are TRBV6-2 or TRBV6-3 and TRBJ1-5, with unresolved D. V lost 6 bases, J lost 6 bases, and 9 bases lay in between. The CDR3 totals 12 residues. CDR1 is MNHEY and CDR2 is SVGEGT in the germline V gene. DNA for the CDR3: TGTGCCAGCAGCTCTTTTGGTCAGCCCCAGCATTTT. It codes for CASSSFGQPQHF.

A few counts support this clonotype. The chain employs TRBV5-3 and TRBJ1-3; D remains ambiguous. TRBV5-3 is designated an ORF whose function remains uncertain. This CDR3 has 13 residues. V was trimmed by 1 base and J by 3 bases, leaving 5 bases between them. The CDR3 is CARSLNSGNTIYF. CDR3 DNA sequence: TGTGCCAGAAGCTTGAACAGTGGAAACACCATATATTTT.

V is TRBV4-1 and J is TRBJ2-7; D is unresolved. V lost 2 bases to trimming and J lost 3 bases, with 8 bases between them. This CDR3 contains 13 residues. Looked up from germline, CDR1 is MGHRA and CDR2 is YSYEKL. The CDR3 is CASSQPGLYEQYF. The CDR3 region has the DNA TGCGCCAGCAGCCAACCCGGTCTCTACGAGCAGTACTTC.

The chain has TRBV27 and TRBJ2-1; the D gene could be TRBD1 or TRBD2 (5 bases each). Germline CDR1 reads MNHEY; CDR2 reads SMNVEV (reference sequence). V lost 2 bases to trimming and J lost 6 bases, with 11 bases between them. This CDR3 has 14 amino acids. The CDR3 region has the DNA TGTGCCAGCAGTTTAATTTCGGGGCTCAATGAGCAGTTCTTC. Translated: CASSLISGLNEQFF.

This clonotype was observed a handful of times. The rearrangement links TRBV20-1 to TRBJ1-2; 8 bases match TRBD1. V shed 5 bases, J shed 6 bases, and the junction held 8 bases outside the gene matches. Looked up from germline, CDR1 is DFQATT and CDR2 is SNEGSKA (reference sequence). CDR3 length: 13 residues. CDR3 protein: CSALPDRGDGYTF. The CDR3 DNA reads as TGCAGTGCTCTTCCCGACAGGGGTGATGGCTACACCTTC.

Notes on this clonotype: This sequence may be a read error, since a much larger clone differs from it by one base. The CDR3 DNA sequence: TGTGCCAGCCGTCCAGGGATGGACACTGAAGCTTTCTTT. Protein product: CASRPGMDTEAFF. This sequence joins TRBV7-1 and TRBJ1-1; weak D call: TRBD1 (5 bases). TRBV7-1 is placed among ORFs of uncertain function. The V end was cut by 8 bases, the J end by 3 bases, with 13 bases between. The CDR3 runs to 13 residues.

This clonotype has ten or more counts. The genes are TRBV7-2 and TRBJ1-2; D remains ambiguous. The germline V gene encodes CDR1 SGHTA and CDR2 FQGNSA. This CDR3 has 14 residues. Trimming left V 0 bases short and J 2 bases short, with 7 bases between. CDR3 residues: CASSLARGNYGYTF. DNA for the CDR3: TGTGCCAGCAGCTTAGCCCGCGGAAACTATGGCTACACCTTC.

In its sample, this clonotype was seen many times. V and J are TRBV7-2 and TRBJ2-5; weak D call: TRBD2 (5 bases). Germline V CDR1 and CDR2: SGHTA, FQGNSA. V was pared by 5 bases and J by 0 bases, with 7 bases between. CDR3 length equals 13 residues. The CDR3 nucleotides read TGTGCCAGCAGCCGCGGGTACCAAGAGACCCAGTACTTC. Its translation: CASSRGYQETQYF.

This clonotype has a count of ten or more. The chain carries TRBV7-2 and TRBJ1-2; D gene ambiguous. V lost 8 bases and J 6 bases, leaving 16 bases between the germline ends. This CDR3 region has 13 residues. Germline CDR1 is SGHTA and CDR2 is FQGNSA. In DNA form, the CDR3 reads TGTGCCAGCTTGGAGCGCACGAGCCATGGCTACACCTTC. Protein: CASLERTSHGYTF.

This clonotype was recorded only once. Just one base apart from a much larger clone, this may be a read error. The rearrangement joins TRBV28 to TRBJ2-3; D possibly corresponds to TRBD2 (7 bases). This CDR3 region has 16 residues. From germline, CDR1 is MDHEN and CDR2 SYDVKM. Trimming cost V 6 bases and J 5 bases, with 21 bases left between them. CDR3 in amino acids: CASSLWGAGEGDTQYF. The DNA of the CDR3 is TGTGCCAGCAGCCTTTGGGGAGCAGGGGAGGGAGATACGCAGTATTTT. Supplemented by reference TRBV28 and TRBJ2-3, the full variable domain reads DVKVTQSSRYLVKRTGEKVFLECVQDMDHENMFWYRQDPGLGLRLIYFSYDVKMKEKGDIPEGYSVSREKKERFSLILESASTNQTSMYLCASSLWGAGEGDTQYFGPGTRLTVL.

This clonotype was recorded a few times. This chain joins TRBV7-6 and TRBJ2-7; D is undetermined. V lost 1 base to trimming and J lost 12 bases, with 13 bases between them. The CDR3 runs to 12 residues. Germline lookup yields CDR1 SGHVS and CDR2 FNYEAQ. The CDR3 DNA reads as TGTGCCAGCAGCTTAGATGGACCGTTCCTGTACTTC. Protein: CASSLDGPFLYF.

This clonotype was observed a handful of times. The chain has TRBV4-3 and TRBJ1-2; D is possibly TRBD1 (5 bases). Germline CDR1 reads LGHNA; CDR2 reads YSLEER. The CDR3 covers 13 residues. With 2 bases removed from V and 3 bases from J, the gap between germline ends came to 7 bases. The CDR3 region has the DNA TGCGCCAGCAGCCAACGGGGGTACTATGGCTACACCTTC. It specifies CASSQRGYYGYTF.

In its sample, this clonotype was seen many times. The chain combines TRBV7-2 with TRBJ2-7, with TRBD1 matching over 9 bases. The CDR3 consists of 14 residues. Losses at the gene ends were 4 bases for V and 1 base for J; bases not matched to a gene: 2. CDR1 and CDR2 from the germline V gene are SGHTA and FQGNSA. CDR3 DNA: TGTGCCAGCAGCTGGGACAGGGTTTCCTACGAGCAGTACTTC. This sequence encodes CASSWDRVSYEQYF.

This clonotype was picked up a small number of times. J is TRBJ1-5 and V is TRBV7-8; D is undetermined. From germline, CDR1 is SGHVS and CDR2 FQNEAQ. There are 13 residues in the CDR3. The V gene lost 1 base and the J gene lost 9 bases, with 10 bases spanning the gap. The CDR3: CASSLERPRPQHF. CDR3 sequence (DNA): TGTGCCAGCAGCTTAGAACGGCCGCGGCCCCAGCATTTT.

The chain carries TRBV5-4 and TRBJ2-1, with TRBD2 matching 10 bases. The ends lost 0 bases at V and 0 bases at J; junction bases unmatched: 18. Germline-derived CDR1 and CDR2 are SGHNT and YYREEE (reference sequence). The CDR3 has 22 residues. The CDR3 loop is CASSLDSRGAPSGGFSYNEQFF. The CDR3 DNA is TGTGCCAGCAGCTTGGATTCCCGGGGGGCTCCTAGCGGGGGCTTCTCCTACAATGAGCAGTTCTTC.

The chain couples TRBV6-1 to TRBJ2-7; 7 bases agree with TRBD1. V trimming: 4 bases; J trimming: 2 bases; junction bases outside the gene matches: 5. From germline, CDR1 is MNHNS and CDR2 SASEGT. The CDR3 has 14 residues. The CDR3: CASSVQGIAYEQYF. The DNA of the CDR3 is TGTGCCAGCAGTGTACAGGGGATCGCCTACGAGCAGTACTTC.

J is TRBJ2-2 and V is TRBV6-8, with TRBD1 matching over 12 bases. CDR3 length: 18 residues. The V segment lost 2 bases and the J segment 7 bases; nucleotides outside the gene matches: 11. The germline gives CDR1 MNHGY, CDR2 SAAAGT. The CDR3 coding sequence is TGTGCCAGCAGTTACGAGTTCGGGACAGGGGGCCTGGACGGGGAGCTGTTTTTT. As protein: CASSYEFGTGGLDGELFF.

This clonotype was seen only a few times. DNA of the CDR3: TGCAGTGCTATCCACCAAGCGGGGGCTCCTGACGAGCAGTACTTC. Its translation is CSAIHQAGAPDEQYF. This chain uses TRBV20-1 with TRBJ2-7, with 8 bases aligning to TRBD2. Germline V CDR1 and CDR2: DFQATT, SNEGSKA (reference sequence). After removal of 4 bases from V and 5 bases from J, the junction contained 13 bases not matched to a gene. The CDR3 is 15 amino acids.